The TCR beta chain described here comes from a study of spatial heterogeneity in lung cancer. Study observations and caveats: The study found that expanded intratumoral alpha and beta TCR counts tracked tumor mutation counts.

Specified time point: sample taken at primary tumor resection. The CDR3 runs to 14 residues. V shed 0 bases, J shed 4 bases, and the junction held 2 bases outside the gene matches. Per the germline V gene, CDR1 is SGHRS and CDR2 is YFSETQ. TCRdb processed the 5' RACE reads anew with MiXCR; each CDR3 protein has one entry. The table lists 4,700 or so distinct CDR3 sequences, 9% to 15% of them singletons, with roughly 50% in the top ten. The table lists this clonotype with a few counts. What it recognizes is unknown. The starting material was lung tumor tissue, obtained at surgery. The chain links TRBV5-1 to TRBJ2-3; 7 nucleotides line up with TRBD1. The receptor's source is a male donor with early-stage non-small cell lung cancer. The CDR3 DNA reads as TGCGCCAGCAGCTTGGAAGGGGGCCCAGATACGCAGTATTTT. Translation gives CASSLEGGPDTQYF.